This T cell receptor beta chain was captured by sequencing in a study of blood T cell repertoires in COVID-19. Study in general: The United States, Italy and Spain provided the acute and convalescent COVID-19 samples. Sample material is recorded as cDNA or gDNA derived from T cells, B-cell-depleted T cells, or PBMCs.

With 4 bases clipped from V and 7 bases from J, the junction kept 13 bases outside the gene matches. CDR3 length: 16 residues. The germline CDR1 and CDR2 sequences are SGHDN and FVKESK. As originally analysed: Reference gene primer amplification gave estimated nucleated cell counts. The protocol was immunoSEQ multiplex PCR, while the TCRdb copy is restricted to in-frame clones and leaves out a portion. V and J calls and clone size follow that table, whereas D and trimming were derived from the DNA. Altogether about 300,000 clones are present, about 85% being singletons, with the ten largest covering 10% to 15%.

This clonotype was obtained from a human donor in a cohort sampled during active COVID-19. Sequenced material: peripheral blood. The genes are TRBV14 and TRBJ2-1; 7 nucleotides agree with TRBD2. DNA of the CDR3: TGTGCCAGCAGCCCGGCTAACTTCGTGGGGGGGAATGAGCAGTTCTTC. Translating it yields CASSPANFVGGNEQFF.